This T cell receptor beta chain was observed in a study of Graves' ophthalmopathy and Graves' hyperthyroidism (dated by TCRdb to the late 2010s). Regarding the complete study: Peripheral blood was collected before any treatment was given, at the time of initial diagnosis. Following sample collection, hyperthyroidism patients were given methimazole at a starting dose of 30 mg daily, and ophthalmopathy patients were given high-dose intravenous methylprednisolone. In about six hyperthyroidism patients, the T-cell repertoires found in thyroid tissue were compared with those found in blood. The study used TCR beta repertoire signatures to distinguish Graves' ophthalmopathy from Graves' hyperthyroidism and to predict progression to ophthalmopathy. The 100 discovery patients were randomly divided into training and test sets at a 7:3 ratio. For independent validation, a separate cohort was made up of 18 hyperthyroidism patients plus 17 patients who later progressed from hyperthyroidism to ophthalmopathy. To explore V-J signatures distinguishing ophthalmopathy from hyperthyroidism, a discovery set of roughly 98 patients (more than 40 ophthalmopathy, 57 stable hyperthyroidism) was enrolled. In total, around 130 blood samples were TCR-sequenced: approximately 42 ophthalmopathy, approximately 75 hyperthyroidism and about 17 hyperthyroidism-to-ophthalmopathy patients.

V is reduced by 2 bases and J by 2 bases, leaving a spacing of 3 bases between them. The cysteine opens and the phenylalanine closes a CDR3 of 12 amino acids. The DNA shown is the 36-base CDR3, in frame from base 1. The germline V gene encodes CDR1 SGHDN and CDR2 FVKESK. The ophthalmopathy patients had moderately to severely active disease, with a Clinical Activity Score of 3 or higher, a NOSPECS grade of 4 or higher, and a disease duration of less than 3 months. Patients with other autoimmune diseases, uncontrolled infections, pregnancy or lactation were excluded from the study. Diagnosis relied on clinical symptoms, serum thyroxine, TRAb, thyroid ultrasound and orbital computed tomography. Using Ficoll-Paque density gradient centrifugation, PBMCs were isolated from 8.5 to 10 ml of fresh peripheral blood. Trizol reagent was used to extract the total RNA, and its quality was then checked on an Agilent 2100 Bioanalyzer.

TCR beta CDR3 regions were amplified from RNA transcripts for repertoire sequencing. A first-round RT-PCR used HTBI primers with the Qiagen OneStep RT-PCR kit, followed by a second-round multiplex PCR, size selection and purification. Libraries were sequenced on an Illumina HiSeq2000 using paired-end 100 bp reads. Processing in the source paper ran as follows. SOAPnuke was used to process the reads, removing any read that contained adapters or uncalled bases, had a mean Phred below 15, or lacked an exact match to the constant primer or identifier. High-quality paired reads were merged with COPE v1.2.5. Clonotypes were defined as unique nucleotide sequences and were aligned to IMGT TRB V, D and J references using MiTCR v1.1. The analysis was limited to V-J combinations with a frequency above 0.0001, which together covered approximately 99% of the repertoires. For each V-J combination, a TCR clonal expansion and chaos score was defined as F50 clonal expansion divided by the chaos observed in the TCRdist matrix. Welch's t-statistics and random forest were used to reduce features to approximately 13 V-J combinations, which were fed into a naive Bayes classifier. The Morisita-Horn index was used to measure how similar the thyroid and blood repertoires were. Starting from the raw public reads, TCRdb applied fastp trimming at Q25, assembled clones with MiXCR and retained in-frame beta chains. Rows matching on CDR3 protein sequence are summarized as one entry with the most common DNA and genes. The V and J calls reflect TCRdb's pipeline rather than the authors' work. The sample table lists a few hundred thousand distinct CDR3 sequences, around 19% of them with a count of one. Clones ranked in the top ten supply more than 1.5% of the sample.

Note on this clonotype: Its antigen is still unknown. The input lacks base qualities; no much larger clone sits a single base away.

Broad study findings and their caveats: In validation, the model predicted ophthalmopathy progression with more than 55% sensitivity and roughly 72% specificity; roughly 11 predicted patients were CT-confirmed with GO in a median of 6.5 months. Sample size was not statistically predetermined, and group allocation was not concealed from the investigators. Ophthalmopathy was separated from stable hyperthyroidism by the 13-signature model with roughly 88% sensitivity and approximately 84% specificity in cross-validation and with 80%/75% in the test set. Most of the expanded thyroid clonotypes with a frequency above 0.001 were also detected in blood, and it was suggested that the thyroid immune response may be reflected by blood repertoires.

The chain links TRBV14 with TRBJ1-2, with the D gene not clear enough to name. This receptor was taken from a woman younger than 30 with Graves' ophthalmopathy. Donor details come from another sample of the same person, matched by shared clones. Sequenced material: peripheral blood. The nucleotide sequence reads as follows: TGTGCCAGCAGCCAAATGAACTATGGCTACACCTTC. Its protein reads: CASSQMNYGYTF.